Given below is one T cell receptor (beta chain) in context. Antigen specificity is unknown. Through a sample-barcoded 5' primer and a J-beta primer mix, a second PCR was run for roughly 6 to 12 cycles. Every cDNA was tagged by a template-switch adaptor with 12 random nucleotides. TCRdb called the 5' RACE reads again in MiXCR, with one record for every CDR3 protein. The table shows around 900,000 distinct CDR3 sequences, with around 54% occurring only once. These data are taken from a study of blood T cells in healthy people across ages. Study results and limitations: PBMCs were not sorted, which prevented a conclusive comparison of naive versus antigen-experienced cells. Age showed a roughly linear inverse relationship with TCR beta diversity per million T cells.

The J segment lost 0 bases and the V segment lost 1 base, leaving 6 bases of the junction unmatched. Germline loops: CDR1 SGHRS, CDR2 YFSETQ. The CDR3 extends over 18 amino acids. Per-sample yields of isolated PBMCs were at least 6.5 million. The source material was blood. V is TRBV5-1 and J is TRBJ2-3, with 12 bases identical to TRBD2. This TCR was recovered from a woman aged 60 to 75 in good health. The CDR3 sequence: CASSLFPGTSGSTDTQYF. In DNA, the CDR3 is TGCGCCAGCAGCTTGTTCCCTGGGACTAGCGGGAGCACAGATACGCAGTATTTT.